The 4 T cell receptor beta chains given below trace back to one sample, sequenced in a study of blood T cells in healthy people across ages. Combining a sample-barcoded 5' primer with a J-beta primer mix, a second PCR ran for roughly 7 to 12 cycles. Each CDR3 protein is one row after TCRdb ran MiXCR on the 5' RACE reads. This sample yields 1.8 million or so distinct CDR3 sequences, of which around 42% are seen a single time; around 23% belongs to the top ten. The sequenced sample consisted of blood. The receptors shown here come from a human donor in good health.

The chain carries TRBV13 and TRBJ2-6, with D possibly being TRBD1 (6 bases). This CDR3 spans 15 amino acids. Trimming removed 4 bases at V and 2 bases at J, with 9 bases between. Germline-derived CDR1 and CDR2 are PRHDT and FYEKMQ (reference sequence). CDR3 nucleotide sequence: TGTGCCAGCAGCTCTTGGGGGCCTGGGGCCAACGTCCTGACTTTC. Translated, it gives CASSSWGPGANVLTF.

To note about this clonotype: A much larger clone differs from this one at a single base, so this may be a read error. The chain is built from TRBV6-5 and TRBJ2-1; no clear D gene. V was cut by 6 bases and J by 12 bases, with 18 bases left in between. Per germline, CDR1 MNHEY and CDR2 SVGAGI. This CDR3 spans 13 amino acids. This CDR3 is CASSISPFHGQFF. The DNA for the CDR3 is TGTGCCAGCAGCATATCCCCCTTTCATGGGCAGTTCTTC.

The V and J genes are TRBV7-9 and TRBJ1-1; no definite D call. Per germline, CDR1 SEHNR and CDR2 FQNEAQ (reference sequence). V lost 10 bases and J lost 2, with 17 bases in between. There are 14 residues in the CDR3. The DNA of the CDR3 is TGTGCCACCGAGGACCCTTTAGTTAACACTGAAGCTTTCTTT. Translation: CATEDPLVNTEAFF.

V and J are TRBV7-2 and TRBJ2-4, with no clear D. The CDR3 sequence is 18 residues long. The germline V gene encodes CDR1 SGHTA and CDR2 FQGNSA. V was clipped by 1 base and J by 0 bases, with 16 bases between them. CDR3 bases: TGTGCCAGCAGCTTAGGGATACGGACCCCGGGAGCCAAAAACATTCAGTACTTC. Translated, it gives CASSLGIRTPGAKNIQYF.